The 8 T cell receptor beta chains given below trace back to one sample, sequenced in a study of T-cell memory formation after mild COVID-19. TCRdb passed the 5' RACE reads through MiXCR, listing each CDR3 protein once. Among roughly 610,000 distinct CDR3 sequences, 17% were seen once, and the ten largest hold about 8.6%. Material: PBMCs or a T cell subset sorted from them (not recorded which). Receptors were obtained from an adult woman who had mild COVID-19 (a few samples of this study predate the infection). Cell type and time point are not known.

The J gene is TRBJ1-4, the V gene TRBV29-1, with D unresolved. V was pared by 3 bases and J by 4 bases, with 6 bases between. The CDR3 has 12 amino acids. The germline V gene encodes CDR1 SQVTM and CDR2 ANQGSEA. CDR3: CSVDSGNEKLFF. The CDR3 DNA is TGCAGCGTTGACAGTGGTAATGAAAAACTGTTTTTT.

V usage is TRBV4-1 and J usage is TRBJ1-1, with D tentatively TRBD1 (6 bases). Germline V gene data show CDR1 as MGHRA and CDR2 as YSYEKL. V lost 8 bases and J 0 bases, leaving 16 bases between the germline ends. This CDR3 is 15 amino acids long. The DNA of the CDR3 is TGCGCCAGCCGAGGGTTGAGGGGGGTGAACACTGAAGCTTTCTTT. It translates to CASRGLRGVNTEAFF.

The sample holds a few counts of this clonotype. V and J are TRBV14 and TRBJ1-1; no clear D gene. CDR1 and CDR2 (germline): SGHDN, FVKESK. Between the trimmed V and J ends, which lost 4 bases and 1 base, there was a span of 7 bases. The CDR3 runs 13 residues. The CDR3 protein is CASSPWKNTEAFF. The CDR3 bases are TGTGCCAGCAGCCCCTGGAAGAACACTGAAGCTTTCTTT.

This clonotype has more than one count but fewer than ten. This chain uses TRBV28 with TRBJ2-7; TRBD1 agrees at 12 bases. J lost 7 bases, V lost 3 bases, and 7 bases had no gene match. The CDR3 covers 15 residues. Germline lookup yields CDR1 MDHEN and CDR2 SYDVKM. CDR3 amino acids: CASSFAGQGAYEQYF. The CDR3 DNA follows: TGTGCCAGCAGTTTTGCGGGACAGGGGGCGTATGAGCAGTACTTC.

V gene TRBV19 combines with J gene TRBJ2-5, with D uncertain. From germline, CDR1 is LNHDA and CDR2 SQIVND (reference sequence). The V gene lost 6 bases and the J gene lost 7 bases, with 24 bases spanning the gap. The CDR3 is made up of 16 amino acids. The DNA for the CDR3 is TGTGCCAGTAGGGGCTCGACCCCGAGGCCAATCGGGACCCAGTACTTC. It codes for CASRGSTPRPIGTQYF.

This chain links TRBV4-1 with TRBJ2-1; D is perhaps TRBD1 or TRBD2 (5 bases each). Per the germline V gene, CDR1 is MGHRA and CDR2 is YSYEKL. This CDR3 contains 15 residues. Trimming shortened V by 3 bases and J by 4 bases, and 13 bases separated the two germline ends. CDR3: CASSQGSGPYNEQFF. DNA of the CDR3: TGCGCCAGCAGCCAGGGTTCGGGGCCTTACAATGAGCAGTTCTTC.

This clonotype was detected only a few times. The J gene is TRBJ2-3, the V gene TRBV6-2 or TRBV6-3, with TRBD2 matching over 10 bases. CDR1 MNHEY and CDR2 SVGEGT come from the germline V gene. The V gene end was trimmed by 6 bases and the J gene end by 2 bases; junction bases not matched to a gene: 14. This CDR3 spans 18 amino acids. CDR3 sequence reads: CASSRAFSGRTLTDTQYF. The CDR3 coding sequence is TGTGCCAGCAGCCGGGCTTTTAGCGGGAGGACCCTCACAGATACGCAGTATTTT.

This clonotype was found a few times. The rearrangement joins TRBV19 to TRBJ1-1, with D possibly TRBD1 on 5 matching bases. The germline CDR1 and CDR2 sequences are LNHDA and SQIVND (reference sequence). V lost 6 bases and J lost 0, with 14 bases in between. The length of the CDR3 is 15 residues. The CDR3 is CASRLGEGMNTEAFF. The CDR3 DNA reads as TGTGCCAGTAGGTTGGGGGAGGGGATGAACACTGAAGCTTTCTTT.